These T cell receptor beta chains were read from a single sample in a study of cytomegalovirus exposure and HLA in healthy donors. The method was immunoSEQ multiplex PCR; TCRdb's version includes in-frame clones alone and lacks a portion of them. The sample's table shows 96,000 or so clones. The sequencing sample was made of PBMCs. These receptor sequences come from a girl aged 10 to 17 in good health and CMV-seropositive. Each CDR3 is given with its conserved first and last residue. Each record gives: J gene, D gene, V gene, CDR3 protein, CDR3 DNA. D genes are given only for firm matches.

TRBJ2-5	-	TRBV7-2	CASGAGGTQYF	TGTGCCAGCGGGGCAGGCGGGACCCAGTACTTC
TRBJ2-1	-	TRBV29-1	CSVRDWSYNEQFF	TGCAGCGTAAGGGACTGGAGTTACAATGAGCAGTTCTTC
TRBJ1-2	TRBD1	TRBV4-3	CASGSGTGLHGYTF	TGCGCCAGCGGATCCGGGACAGGGCTCCACGGCTACACCTTC
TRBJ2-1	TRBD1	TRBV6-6	CASRSGTGDNEQFF	TGTGCCAGCAGATCCGGGACAGGGGACAATGAGCAGTTCTTC
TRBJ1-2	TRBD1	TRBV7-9	CASSSGQGVNYGYTF	TGTGCCAGCAGCTCCGGACAGGGAGTTAACTATGGCTACACCTTC
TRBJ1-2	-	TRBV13	CASSLGRGIDGYTF	TGTGCCAGCAGCTTAGGCCGAGGAATTGATGGCTACACCTTC
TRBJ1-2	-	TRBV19	CASSIYLSSYGYTF	TGTGCCAGTAGTATCTACTTGTCTTCCTATGGCTACACCTTC
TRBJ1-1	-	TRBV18	CASSPLQDTEAFF	TGTGCCAGCTCACCCCTACAGGACACTGAAGCTTTCTTT
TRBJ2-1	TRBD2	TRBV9	CASSAASGGARNEQFF	TGTGCCAGCAGCGCGGCTAGCGGGGGGGCCCGCAATGAGCAGTTCTTC
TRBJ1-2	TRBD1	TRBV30	CAWTQGGGQGTGYTF	TGTGCCTGGACCCAAGGCGGGGGACAGGGGACTGGCTACACCTTC
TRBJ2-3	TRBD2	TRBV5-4	CASSLAGRGARPGQYF	TGTGCCAGCAGCTTGGCAGGGCGGGGGGCCCGTCCGGGGCAGTATTTT
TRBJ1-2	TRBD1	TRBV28	CASSPPGRGDGYTF	TGTGCCAGCAGCCCTCCCGGCAGGGGGGATGGCTACACCTTC
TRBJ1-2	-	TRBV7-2	CASSLGQSYGYTF	TGTGCCAGCAGCTTAGGACAGAGCTATGGCTACACCTTC
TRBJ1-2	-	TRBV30	CAGLRDSNYGYTF	TGTGCCGGACTCAGGGACTCTAACTATGGCTACACCTTC
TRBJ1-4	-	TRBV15	CATSREGRNEKLFF	TGTGCCACCAGCAGAGAGGGGAGAAATGAAAAACTGTTTTTT
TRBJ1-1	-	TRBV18	CASSRAGDTEAFF	TGTGCCAGCTCCCGGGCGGGAGACACTGAAGCTTTCTTT
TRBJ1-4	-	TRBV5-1	CASSLFGATNEKLFF	TGCGCCAGCAGCTTGTTTGGAGCAACTAATGAAAAACTGTTTTTT
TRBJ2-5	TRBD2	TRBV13	CASSLPTSGKETQYF	TGTGCCAGCAGCTTGCCGACTAGCGGTAAAGAGACCCAGTACTTC
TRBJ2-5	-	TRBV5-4	CASSPDSVQETQYF	TGTGCCAGCAGCCCGGACAGCGTCCAAGAGACCCAGTACTTC
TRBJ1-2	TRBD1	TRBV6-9	CASSARDRDPVGYGYTF	TGTGCCAGCAGTGCCCGGGACAGGGACCCAGTTGGGTATGGCTACACCTTC
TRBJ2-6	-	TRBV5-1	CASSLVTGTLSGANVLTF	TGCGCCAGCAGCTTGGTTACAGGTACCCTCTCTGGGGCCAACGTCCTGACTTTC
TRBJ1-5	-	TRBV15	CATSTRTDYSNQPQHF	TGTGCCACCAGCACTAGGACAGACTATAGCAATCAGCCCCAGCATTTT
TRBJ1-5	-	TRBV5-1	CASSLGASNGQPQHF	TGCGCCAGCAGCTTGGGGGCATCGAACGGCCAGCCCCAGCATTTT
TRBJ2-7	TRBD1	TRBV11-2	CASSFAGQGAEQYF	TGTGCCAGCAGCTTCGCTGGACAGGGGGCTGAGCAGTACTTC
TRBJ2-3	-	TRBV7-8	CASSLESGSTDTQYF	TGTGCCAGCAGCTTAGAGAGCGGGAGCACAGATACGCAGTATTTT
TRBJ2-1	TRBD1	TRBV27	CASSLARGLMLRADNEQFF	TGTGCCAGCAGTTTAGCCAGGGGGCTCATGTTAAGGGCTGACAATGAGCAGTTCTTC
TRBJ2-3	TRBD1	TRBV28	CASRQGGTDTQYF	TGTGCCAGCCGACAGGGCGGCACAGATACGCAGTATTTT
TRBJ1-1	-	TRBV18	CASSPPAGNPKNTEAFF	TGTGCCAGCTCACCACCGGCGGGGAACCCTAAGAACACTGAAGCTTTCTTT
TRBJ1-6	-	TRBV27	CASSNPGVRMGSPLHF	TGTGCCAGCAGTAACCCGGGGGTTAGAATGGGGTCACCCCTCCACTTT
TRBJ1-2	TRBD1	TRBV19	CASRDRGQEINTF	TGTGCCAGTAGAGACAGGGGGCAGGAGATCAACACCTTC
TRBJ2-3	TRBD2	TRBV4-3	CASSQDSPSGGFTDTQYF	TGCGCCAGCAGCCAAGATAGTCCCAGCGGGGGGTTCACAGATACGCAGTATTTT
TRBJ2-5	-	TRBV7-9	CASSLARNSRGWETQYF	TGTGCCAGCAGCTTAGCCCGAAATTCGCGGGGTTGGGAGACCCAGTACTTC
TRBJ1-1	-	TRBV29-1	CSVDEFYDTEAFF	TGCAGCGTTGATGAGTTCTACGACACTGAAGCTTTCTTT
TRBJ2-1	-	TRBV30	CAWRISSYNEQFF	TGTGCCTGGAGAATCAGCTCCTACAATGAGCAGTTCTTC
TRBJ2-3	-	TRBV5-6	CASCGLQDHGADTQYF	TGTGCCAGCTGTGGCCTACAGGACCATGGGGCAGATACGCAGTATTTT
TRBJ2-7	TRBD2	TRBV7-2	CASSYGTSGGLLGYEQYF	TGTGCCAGCAGCTACGGGACTAGCGGGGGTTTGTTAGGGTACGAGCAGTACTTC
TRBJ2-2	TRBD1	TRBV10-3	CAIGQGGGTELFF	TGTGCCATCGGACAGGGAGGCGGGACGGAGCTGTTTTTT
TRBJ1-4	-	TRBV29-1	CSVAGLSAGNEKLFF	TGCAGCGTTGCAGGTCTGTCTGCCGGTAATGAAAAACTGTTTTTT
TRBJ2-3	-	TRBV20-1	CSARDRDTQYF	TGCAGTGCTAGAGACAGGGATACGCAGTATTTT